This TCR beta chain emerged from a study of T-cell memory formation after mild COVID-19. Whole-study results and caveats: CD4/CD8 balance characterized clones contracting day 15 to 85, and CD4+ skew characterized later expanders. CD8+ contracting clones occupied EMRA, while CD4+ ones occupied mainly CM and EM.

From 5'RACE with constant-segment primers came TCR alpha and TCR beta cDNA libraries that carried sample barcodes and UMIs. TCRdb re-called the 5' RACE reads through MiXCR, storing one row per CDR3 protein. This sample has some 410,000 distinct CDR3 sequences, with about a quarter found just once. As for this clonotype: Its specificity is not known.

This clonotype originated in an adult woman who had mild COVID-19 (a few samples of this study predate the infection). Cell type and time point are not known. Sequenced: PBMCs or a T cell subset sorted from them (not recorded which).

CDR3 sequence: CASSLKGGTSYEQYF. The CDR3, as DNA: TGTGCCAGCAGTTTAAAAGGCGGCACCTCCTACGAGCAGTACTTC. The V and J genes are TRBV12-3 or TRBV12-4 and TRBJ2-7; D gene unclear. The CDR3 consists of 15 residues. V was clipped by 2 bases and J by 0 bases, with 11 bases between them.